This passage covers 17 T cell receptor beta chains from one sample sequenced in a study of T cells in Graves' hyperthyroidism and ophthalmopathy. It was RNA transcripts that yielded the amplified TCR beta CDR3 regions. When the TCR CDR3 underwent first-round RT-PCR, the HTBI primer set was used. One entry per CDR3 protein, called by TCRdb with MiXCR from the multiplex PCR reads. The sample lists about 840,000 distinct CDR3 sequences, over 35% occurring once. The sample comprised blood. The receptors shown here come from a man aged 18 to 30 with Graves' hyperthyroidism.

This chain uses TRBV5-1 with TRBJ1-1; D is perhaps TRBD1 (6 bases). CDR1 and CDR2 from the germline V gene are SGHRS and YFSETQ. The V gene lost 1 base and the J gene lost 1 base, with 11 bases spanning the gap. The CDR3 runs to 15 residues. CDR3 amino acids: CASSLSGQRNTEAFF. In nucleotides, the CDR3 is TGCGCCAGCAGCTTGTCGGGACAACGGAACACTGAAGCTTTCTTT. Together with reference TRBV5-1 and TRBJ1-1, the CDR3 gives the full variable domain: KAGVTQTPRYLIKTRGQQVTLSCSPISGHRSVSWYQQTPGQGLQFLFEYFSETQRNKGNFPGRFSGRQFSNSRSEMNVSTLELGDSALYLCASSLSGQRNTEAFFGQGTRLTVV.

This clonotype was observed a few times. V usage is TRBV29-1 and J usage is TRBJ2-7; possibly TRBD1 for D (5 bases). V dropped 6 bases and J dropped 0 bases, with 9 bases sitting between them. Per the germline V gene, CDR1 is SQVTM and CDR2 is ANQGSEA. The CDR3 extends over 12 amino acids. In DNA, the CDR3 is TGCAGCGTAACGGACAACTCCTACGAGCAGTACTTC. Amino acids: CSVTDNSYEQYF.

Concerning this clonotype itself: A much larger clonotype is one base distant, so this may be a read error. The chain carries TRBV7-9 and TRBJ2-7, with 8 bases fitting TRBD2. Germline-derived CDR1 and CDR2 are SEHNR and FQNEAQ (reference sequence). This CDR3 comprises 13 residues. With 5 bases clipped from V and 6 bases from J, the junction kept 6 bases outside the gene matches. CDR3 protein: CASSAGREGEQYF. In DNA form, the CDR3 reads TGTGCCAGCAGCGCCGGGAGGGAAGGCGAGCAGTACTTC.

Many counts were recorded for this clonotype. The V gene is TRBV12-3 or TRBV12-4, the J gene TRBJ2-7, with D tentatively TRBD2 (6 bases). The germline V and J ends were trimmed by 6 bases and 12 bases, with 18 bases remaining between them. The CDR3 consists of 12 residues. The CDR3 coding sequence is TGTGCCAGCAGCGGATCGGGAGCAAGCGGGTACTTC. Translation gives CASSGSGASGYF.

DNA of the CDR3: TGTGCCAGTAGTATAGATTGGACAACCGGGGAGCTGTTTTTT. It is translated as CASSIDWTTGELFF. This chain connects TRBV19 to TRBJ2-2; possibly TRBD1 for D (5 bases). Trimming took 0 bases from V and 5 from J, leaving 7 bases between them. Germline CDR1 and CDR2: LNHDA and SQIVND (reference sequence). CDR3 length: 14 residues.

The CDR3 nucleotides are TGTGCCAGCCGGACAGTGGTCACCGGGGAGCTGTTTTTT. It is translated as CASRTVVTGELFF. The chain employs TRBV6-1 and TRBJ2-2; a weak D match, TRBD1 (6 bases). This CDR3 is built from 13 residues. The germline V gene encodes CDR1 MNHNS and CDR2 SASEGT. Between the trimmed V and J ends, which lost 8 bases and 4 bases, there was a span of 11 bases.

This clonotype was seen ten or more times. The chain carries TRBV2 and TRBJ1-6, with 8 bases that match TRBD1. After removal of 6 bases from V and 8 bases from J, the junction contained 6 bases not matched to a gene. The CDR3 has 14 amino acids. Germline lookup yields CDR1 SNHLY and CDR2 FYNNEI. This chain's CDR3 is CASRPDRGDSPLHF. Written as DNA, the CDR3 is TGTGCCAGCAGACCCGACAGGGGAGATTCACCCCTCCACTTT. The whole variable domain, filled in from reference TRBV2 and TRBJ1-6, reads EPEVTQTPSHQVTQMGQEVILRCVPISNHLYFYWYRQILGQKVEFLVSFYNNEISEKSEIFDDQFSVERPDGSNFTLKIRSTKLEDSAMYFCASRPDRGDSPLHFGNGTRLTVT.

This clonotype was counted between two and nine times. This chain connects TRBV29-1 to TRBJ2-7, with D possibly TRBD1 on 6 matching bases. Trimming pared 6 bases from V and 5 bases from J, leaving 23 bases between. CDR1 is SQVTM and CDR2 is ANQGSEA in the germline V gene. The CDR3 consists of 15 residues. The CDR3 reads CSVFSPKWGPDEQYF. CDR3 nucleotide sequence: TGCAGCGTCTTCTCGCCGAAATGGGGGCCTGACGAGCAGTACTTC.

About this clonotype itself: A read error is possible here, since a much larger clone lies one base away. This chain joins TRBV10-3 and TRBJ1-1; perhaps TRBD1 as D (5 bases). Germline CDR1 reads ENHRY; CDR2 reads SYGVKD. The CDR3 loop spans 13 amino acids. In nucleotides, the CDR3 is TGTGCTGCGAGACGGGGGGGAAACACTGAAGCTTTCTTT. Translating it yields CAARRGGNTEAFF.

This clonotype was recorded many times. The CDR3: CASSLGVEQPQHF. DNA of the CDR3: TGTGCCAGCAGCTTAGGGGTGGAACAGCCCCAGCATTTT. V is TRBV7-9 and J is TRBJ1-5; unclear D gene. The germline V and J ends were trimmed by 1 base and 7 bases, with 8 bases remaining between them. Germline V CDR1 and CDR2: SEHNR, FQNEAQ (reference sequence). The CDR3 contains 13 residues.

The V call is TRBV6-6, the J call TRBJ1-1; tentative D call: TRBD1 (6 bases). The CDR3 is 13 residues long. Deletions cut 9 bases from V and 7 bases from J, with 18 bases between. Germline V CDR1 and CDR2: MNHNY, SVGAGI (reference sequence). The CDR3 DNA reads as TGTGCCAGTAAACCCCGCGGACAGATTGAAGCTTTCTTT. This gives the protein CASKPRGQIEAFF.

This clonotype was observed a few times. The V call is TRBV5-1, the J call TRBJ1-5, with D perhaps TRBD1 (6 bases). Per the germline V gene, CDR1 is SGHRS and CDR2 is YFSETQ. This CDR3 is 14 amino acids long. Trimming removed 4 bases from V and 5 bases from J, with 13 bases in between. CDR3: CASSEGDDDQPQHF. CDR3 DNA: TGCGCCAGCAGCGAGGGGGATGACGATCAGCCCCAGCATTTT.

This clonotype came up many times. This chain connects TRBV9 to TRBJ1-2; TRBD1 matches 10 bases. Trimming at V came to 3 bases and at J to 8 bases, leaving 7 bases not matched to a gene. The germline V gene has CDR1 SGDLS and CDR2 YYNGEE. The CDR3 spans 14 residues. CDR3 coding DNA: TGTGCCAGCAGCGCGGGACAGGGGATGAGAGGCTACACCTTC. Translating gives CASSAGQGMRGYTF.

This clonotype was picked up a small number of times. For the CDR3, the DNA is TGTGCCAGCAGCCGCCCGGGGGACAGAGAGACCCAGTACTTC. This codes for CASSRPGDRETQYF. The rearrangement uses TRBV9 and TRBJ2-5; D is possibly TRBD1 (7 bases). The V and J ends lost 4 bases and 4 bases respectively, with 14 bases between them. CDR1 SGDLS and CDR2 YYNGEE come from the germline V gene. CDR3 length equals 14 residues.

This clonotype occurred many times. This chain links TRBV7-9 with TRBJ1-1, with D perhaps TRBD1 (6 bases). V dropped 1 base and J dropped 4 bases, with 7 bases sitting between them. The CDR3 totals 13 residues. CDR1 SEHNR and CDR2 FQNEAQ come from the germline V gene (reference sequence). Here the CDR3 reads CASSLGGGTEAFF. In DNA, the CDR3 is TGTGCCAGCAGCTTAGGAGGGGGCACTGAAGCTTTCTTT.

For this clonotype: Given a much more abundant clone one base away, this may be a read error. The chain employs TRBV19 and TRBJ1-1; D is possibly TRBD1 (6 bases). The CDR3 extends over 11 amino acids. Trimming pared 7 bases from V and 4 bases from J, leaving 7 bases between. The germline gives CDR1 LNHDA, CDR2 SQIVND (reference sequence). The CDR3 DNA reads TGTGCCAGTATGGGGGCCACTGAAGCTTTCTTT. Its translation: CASMGATEAFF.

Only a few counts were recorded for this clonotype. This chain joins TRBV29-1 and TRBJ2-5, with D possibly TRBD1 on 6 matching bases. CDR3 size: 13 residues. Per germline, CDR1 SQVTM and CDR2 ANQGSEA. Trimming cost V 3 bases and J 2 bases, with 10 bases left between them. CDR3 DNA: TGCAGCGTTGACCAGGGGATGCAAGAGACCCAGTACTTC. It is translated as CSVDQGMQETQYF.